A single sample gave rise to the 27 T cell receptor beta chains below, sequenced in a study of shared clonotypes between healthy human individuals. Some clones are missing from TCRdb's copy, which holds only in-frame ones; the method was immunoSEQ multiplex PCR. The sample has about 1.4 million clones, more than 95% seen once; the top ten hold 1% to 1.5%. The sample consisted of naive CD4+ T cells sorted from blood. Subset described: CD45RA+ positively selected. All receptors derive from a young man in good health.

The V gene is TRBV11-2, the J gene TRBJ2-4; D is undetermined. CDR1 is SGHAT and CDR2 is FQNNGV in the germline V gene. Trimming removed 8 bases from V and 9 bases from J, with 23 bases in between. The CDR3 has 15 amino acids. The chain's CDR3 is CASENIWSLSSIQYF. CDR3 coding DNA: TGTGCCAGCGAGAACATTTGGAGCCTAAGCAGCATTCAGTACTTC.

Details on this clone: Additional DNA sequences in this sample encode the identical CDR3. The CDR3 coding sequence is TGTGCCAGCAGCTTGGGTGGAAACACCATATATTTT. Encoded protein: CASSLGGNTIYF. The rearrangement links TRBV5-5 to TRBJ1-3, with D uncertain. Trimming shortened V by 0 bases and J by 3 bases, and 1 base separated the two germline ends. Germline values: CDR1 SGHKS, CDR2 YYEKEE (reference sequence). The CDR3 extends over 12 amino acids.

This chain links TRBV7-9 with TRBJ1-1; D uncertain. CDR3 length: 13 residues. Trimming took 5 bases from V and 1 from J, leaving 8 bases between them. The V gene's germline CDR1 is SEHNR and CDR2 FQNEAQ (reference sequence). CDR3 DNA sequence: TGTGCCAGCAGCCAGATAGGGAACACTGAAGCTTTCTTT. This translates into CASSQIGNTEAFF.

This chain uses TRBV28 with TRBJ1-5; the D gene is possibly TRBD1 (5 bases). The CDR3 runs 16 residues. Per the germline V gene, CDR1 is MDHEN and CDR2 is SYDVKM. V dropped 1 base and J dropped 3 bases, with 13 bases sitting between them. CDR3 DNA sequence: TGTGCCAGCAGTTTATATCAACCAGGGCTCAATCAGCCCCAGCATTTT. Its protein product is CASSLYQPGLNQPQHF.

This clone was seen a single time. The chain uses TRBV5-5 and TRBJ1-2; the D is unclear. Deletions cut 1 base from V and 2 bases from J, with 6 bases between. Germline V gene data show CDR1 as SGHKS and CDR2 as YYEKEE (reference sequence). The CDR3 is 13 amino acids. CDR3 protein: CASSLQVNYGYTF. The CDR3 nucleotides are TGTGCCAGCAGCTTGCAGGTGAACTATGGCTACACCTTC.

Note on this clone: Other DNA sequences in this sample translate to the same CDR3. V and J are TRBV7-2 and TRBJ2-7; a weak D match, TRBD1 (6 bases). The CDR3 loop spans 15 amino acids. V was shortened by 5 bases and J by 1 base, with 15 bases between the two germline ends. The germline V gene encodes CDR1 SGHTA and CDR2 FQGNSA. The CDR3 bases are TGTGCCAGCAGCGTCACCGGGACATCTTCCTACGAGCAGTACTTC. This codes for CASSVTGTSSYEQYF.

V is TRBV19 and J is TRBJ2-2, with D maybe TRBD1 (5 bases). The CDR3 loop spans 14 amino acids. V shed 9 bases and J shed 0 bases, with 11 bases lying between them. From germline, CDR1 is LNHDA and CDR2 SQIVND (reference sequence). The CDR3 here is CASVWGPNTGELFF. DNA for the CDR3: TGTGCCAGCGTGTGGGGCCCGAACACCGGGGAGCTGTTTTTT. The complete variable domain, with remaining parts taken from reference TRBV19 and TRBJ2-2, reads DGGITQSPKYLFRKEGQNVTLSCEQNLNHDAMYWYRQDPGQGLRLIYYSQIVNDFQKGDIAEGYSVSREKKESFPLTVTSAQKNPTAFYLCASVWGPNTGELFFGEGSRLTVL.

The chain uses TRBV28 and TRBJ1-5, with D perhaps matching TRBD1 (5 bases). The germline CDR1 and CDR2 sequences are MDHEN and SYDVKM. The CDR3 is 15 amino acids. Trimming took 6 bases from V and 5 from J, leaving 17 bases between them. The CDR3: CASSFDSRSHQPQHF. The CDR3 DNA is TGTGCCAGCAGCTTCGACAGCCGATCACATCAGCCCCAGCATTTT.

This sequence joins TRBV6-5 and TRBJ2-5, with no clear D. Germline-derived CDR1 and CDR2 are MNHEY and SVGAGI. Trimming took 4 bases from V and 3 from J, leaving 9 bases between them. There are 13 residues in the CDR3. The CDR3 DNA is TGTGCCAGCAGTTGGGTAGGGAAAGAGACCCAGTACTTC. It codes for CASSWVGKETQYF.

The CDR3 here is CASSQAQSSVFSGANVLTF. The CDR3 nucleotides read TGCGCCAGCAGCCAAGCCCAGAGTAGTGTTTTCTCTGGGGCCAACGTCCTGACTTTC. The chain has TRBV4-1 and TRBJ2-6; D call uncertain. Trimming removed 1 base at V and 0 bases at J, with 16 bases between. Germline CDR1 and CDR2: MGHRA and YSYEKL. This CDR3 comprises 19 residues.

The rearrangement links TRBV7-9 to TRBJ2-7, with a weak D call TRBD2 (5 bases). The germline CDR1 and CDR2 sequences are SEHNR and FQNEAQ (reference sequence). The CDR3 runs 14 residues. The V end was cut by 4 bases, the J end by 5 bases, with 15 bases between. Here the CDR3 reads CASSSPGGGHEQYF. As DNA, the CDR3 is TGTGCCAGCAGCTCACCAGGAGGCGGGCACGAGCAGTACTTC.

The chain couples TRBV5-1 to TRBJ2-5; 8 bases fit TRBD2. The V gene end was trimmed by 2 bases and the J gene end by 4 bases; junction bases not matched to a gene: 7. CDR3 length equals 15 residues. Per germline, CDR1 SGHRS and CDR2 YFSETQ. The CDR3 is CASSFGTSWGETQYF. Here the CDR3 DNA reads TGCGCCAGCAGCTTCGGGACTAGTTGGGGAGAGACCCAGTACTTC.

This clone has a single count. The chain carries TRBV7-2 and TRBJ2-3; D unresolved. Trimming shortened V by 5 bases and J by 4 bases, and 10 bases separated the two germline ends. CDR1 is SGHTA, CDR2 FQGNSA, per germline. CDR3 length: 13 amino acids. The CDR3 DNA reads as TGTGCCAGCAGCCTTATTGGGTCAGATACGCAGTATTTT. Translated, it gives CASSLIGSDTQYF.

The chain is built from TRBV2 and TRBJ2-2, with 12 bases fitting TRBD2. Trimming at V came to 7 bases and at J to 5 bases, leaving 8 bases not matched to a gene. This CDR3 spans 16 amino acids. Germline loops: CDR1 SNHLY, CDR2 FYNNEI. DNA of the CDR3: TGTGCCAGCACCGGACTAGCGGGAATGGGGACCGGGGAGCTGTTTTTT. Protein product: CASTGLAGMGTGELFF.

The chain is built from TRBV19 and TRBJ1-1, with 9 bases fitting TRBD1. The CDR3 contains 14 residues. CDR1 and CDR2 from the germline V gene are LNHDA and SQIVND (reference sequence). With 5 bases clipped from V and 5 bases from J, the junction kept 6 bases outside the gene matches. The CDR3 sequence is CASSLGTGPTEAFF. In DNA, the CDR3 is TGTGCCAGTAGTCTCGGGACAGGGCCGACTGAAGCTTTCTTT.

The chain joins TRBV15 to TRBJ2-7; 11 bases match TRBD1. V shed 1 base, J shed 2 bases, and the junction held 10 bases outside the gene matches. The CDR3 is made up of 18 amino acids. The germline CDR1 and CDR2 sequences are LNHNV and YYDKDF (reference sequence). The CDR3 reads CATSRVTGTGGTTYEQYF. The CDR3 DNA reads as TGTGCCACCAGCAGAGTCACCGGGACAGGGGGGACAACCTACGAGCAGTACTTC.

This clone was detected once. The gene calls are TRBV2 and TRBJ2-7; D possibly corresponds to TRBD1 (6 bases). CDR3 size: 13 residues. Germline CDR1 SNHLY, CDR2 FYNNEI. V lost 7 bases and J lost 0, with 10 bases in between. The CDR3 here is CASTKTGSYEQYF. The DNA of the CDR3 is TGTGCCAGCACTAAGACAGGCTCCTACGAGCAGTACTTC.

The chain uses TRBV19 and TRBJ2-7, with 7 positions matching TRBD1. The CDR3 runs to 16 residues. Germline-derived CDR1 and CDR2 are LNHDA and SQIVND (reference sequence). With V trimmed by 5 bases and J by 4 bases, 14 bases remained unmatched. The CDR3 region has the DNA TGTGCCAGTAGTTCAAGATTAGGGACAGTCATTTACGAGCAGTACTTC. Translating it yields CASSSRLGTVIYEQYF.

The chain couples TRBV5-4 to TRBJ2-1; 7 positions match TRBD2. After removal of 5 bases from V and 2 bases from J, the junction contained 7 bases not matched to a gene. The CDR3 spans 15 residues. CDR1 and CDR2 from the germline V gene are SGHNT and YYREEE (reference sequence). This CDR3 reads CASRPPSGTYNEQFF. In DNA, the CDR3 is TGTGCCAGCAGACCTCCTAGCGGAACCTACAATGAGCAGTTCTTC.

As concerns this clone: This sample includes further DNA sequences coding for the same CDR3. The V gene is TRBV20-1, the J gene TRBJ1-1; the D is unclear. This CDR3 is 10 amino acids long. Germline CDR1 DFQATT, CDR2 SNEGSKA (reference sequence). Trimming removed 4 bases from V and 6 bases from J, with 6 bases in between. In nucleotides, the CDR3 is TGCAGTGCTACTAGGGCTGAAGCTTTCTTT. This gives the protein CSATRAEAFF.

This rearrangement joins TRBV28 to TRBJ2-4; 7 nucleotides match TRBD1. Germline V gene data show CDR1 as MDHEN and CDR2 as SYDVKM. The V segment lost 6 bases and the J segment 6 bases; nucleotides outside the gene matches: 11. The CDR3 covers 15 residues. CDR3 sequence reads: CASSLLSRDRNIQYF. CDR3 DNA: TGTGCCAGCAGCCTCCTTAGCCGGGACAGAAACATTCAGTACTTC.

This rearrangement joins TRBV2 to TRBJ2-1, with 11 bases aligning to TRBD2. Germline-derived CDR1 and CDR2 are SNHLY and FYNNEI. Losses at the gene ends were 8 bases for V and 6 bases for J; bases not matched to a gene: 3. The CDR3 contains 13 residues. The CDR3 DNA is TGTGCCAGCGTTAGCGGGAGGGCCAATGAGCAGTTCTTC. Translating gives CASVSGRANEQFF.

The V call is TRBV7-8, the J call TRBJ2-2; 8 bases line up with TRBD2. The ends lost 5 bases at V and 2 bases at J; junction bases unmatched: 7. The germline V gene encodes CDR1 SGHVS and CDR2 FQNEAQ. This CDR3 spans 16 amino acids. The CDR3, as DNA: TGTGCCAGCAGCGTGCGGACTAGCCAAAACACCGGGGAGCTGTTTTTT. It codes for CASSVRTSQNTGELFF.

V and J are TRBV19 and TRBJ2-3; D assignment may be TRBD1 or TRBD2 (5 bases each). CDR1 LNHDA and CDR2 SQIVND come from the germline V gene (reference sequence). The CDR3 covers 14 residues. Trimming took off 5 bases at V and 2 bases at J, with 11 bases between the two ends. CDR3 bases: TGTGCCAGTAGTCTGGGGACCCACACAGATACGCAGTATTTT. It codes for CASSLGTHTDTQYF.

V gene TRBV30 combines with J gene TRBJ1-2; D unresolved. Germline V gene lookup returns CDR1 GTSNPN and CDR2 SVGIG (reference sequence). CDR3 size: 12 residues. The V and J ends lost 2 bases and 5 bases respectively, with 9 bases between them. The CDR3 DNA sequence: TGTGCCTGGAGTCGAGGAGGGTATGGCTACACCTTC. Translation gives CAWSRGGYGYTF.

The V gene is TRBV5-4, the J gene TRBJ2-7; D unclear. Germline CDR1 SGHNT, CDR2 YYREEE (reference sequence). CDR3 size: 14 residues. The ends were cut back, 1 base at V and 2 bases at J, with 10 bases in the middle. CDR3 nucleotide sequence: TGTGCCAGCAGCTTGAGGCAGAAAGCCTACGAGCAGTACTTC. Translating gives CASSLRQKAYEQYF.

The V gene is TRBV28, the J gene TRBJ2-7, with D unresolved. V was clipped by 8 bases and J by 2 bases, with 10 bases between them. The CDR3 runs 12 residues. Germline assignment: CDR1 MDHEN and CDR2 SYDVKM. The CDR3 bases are TGTGCCAGCTACAGCCCACCCTACGAGCAGTACTTC. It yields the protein CASYSPPYEQYF.